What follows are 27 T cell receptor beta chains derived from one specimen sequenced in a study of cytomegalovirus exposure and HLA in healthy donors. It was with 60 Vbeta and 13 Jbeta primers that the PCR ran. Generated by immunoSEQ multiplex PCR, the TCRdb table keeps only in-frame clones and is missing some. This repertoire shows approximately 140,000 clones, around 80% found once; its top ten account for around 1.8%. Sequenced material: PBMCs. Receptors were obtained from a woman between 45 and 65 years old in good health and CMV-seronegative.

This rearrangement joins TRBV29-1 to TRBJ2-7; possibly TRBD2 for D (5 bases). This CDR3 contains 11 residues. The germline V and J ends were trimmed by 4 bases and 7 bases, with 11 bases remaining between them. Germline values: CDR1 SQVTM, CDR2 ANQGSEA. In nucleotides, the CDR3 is TGCAGCGTTGTGACGGGGTGGGAGCAGTACGTC. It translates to CSVVTGWEQYV.

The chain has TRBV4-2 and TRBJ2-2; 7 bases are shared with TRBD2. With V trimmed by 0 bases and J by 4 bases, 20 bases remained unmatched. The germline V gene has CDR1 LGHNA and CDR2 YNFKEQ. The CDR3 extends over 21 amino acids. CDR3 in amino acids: CASSQEFFGLVVGSGTGELFF. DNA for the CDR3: TGTGCCAGCAGCCAAGAATTCTTCGGACTAGTTGTGGGGAGTGGCACCGGGGAGCTGTTTTTT.

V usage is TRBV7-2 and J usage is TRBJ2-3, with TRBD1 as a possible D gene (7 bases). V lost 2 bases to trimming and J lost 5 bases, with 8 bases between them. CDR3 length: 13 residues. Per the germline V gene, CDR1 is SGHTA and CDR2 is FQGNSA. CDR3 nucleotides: TGTGCCAGCAGCTTACAGGGGGGAGATACGCAGTATTTT. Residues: CASSLQGGDTQYF. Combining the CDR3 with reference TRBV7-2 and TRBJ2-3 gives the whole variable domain GAGVSQSPSNKVTEKGKDVELRCDPISGHTALYWYRQSLGQGLEFLIYFQGNSAPDKSGLPSDRFSAERTGGSVSTLTIQRTQQEDSAVYLCASSLQGGDTQYFGPGTRLTVL.

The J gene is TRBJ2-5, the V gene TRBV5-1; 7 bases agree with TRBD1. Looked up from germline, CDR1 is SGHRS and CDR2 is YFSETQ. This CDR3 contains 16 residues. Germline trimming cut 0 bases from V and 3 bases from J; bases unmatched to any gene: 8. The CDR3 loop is CASSLAGTGVEETQYF. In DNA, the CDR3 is TGCGCCAGCAGCTTGGCCGGCACAGGGGTTGAAGAGACCCAGTACTTC.

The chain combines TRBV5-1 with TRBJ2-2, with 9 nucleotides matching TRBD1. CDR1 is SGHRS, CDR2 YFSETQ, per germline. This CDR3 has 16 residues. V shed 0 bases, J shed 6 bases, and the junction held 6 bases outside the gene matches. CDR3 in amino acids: CASSLDGQGLAGELFF. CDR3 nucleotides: TGCGCCAGCAGCTTGGACGGACAGGGGTTGGCCGGGGAGCTGTTTTTT. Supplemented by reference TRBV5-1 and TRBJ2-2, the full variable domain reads KAGVTQTPRYLIKTRGQQVTLSCSPISGHRSVSWYQQTPGQGLQFLFEYFSETQRNKGNFPGRFSGRQFSNSRSEMNVSTLELGDSALYLCASSLDGQGLAGELFFGEGSRLTVL.

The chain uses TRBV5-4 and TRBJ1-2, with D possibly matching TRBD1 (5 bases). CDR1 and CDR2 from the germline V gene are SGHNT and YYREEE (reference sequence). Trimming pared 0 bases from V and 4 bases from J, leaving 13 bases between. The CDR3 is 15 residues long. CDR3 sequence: CASSLAGPRIYGYTF. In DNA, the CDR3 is TGTGCCAGCAGCTTGGCAGGGCCCCGGATCTATGGCTACACCTTC. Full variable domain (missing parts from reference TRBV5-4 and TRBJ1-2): ETGVTQSPTHLIKTRGQQVTLRCSSQSGHNTVSWYQQALGQGPQFIFQYYREEENGRGNFPPRFSGLQFPNYSSELNVNALELDDSALYLCASSLAGPRIYGYTFGSGTRLTVV.

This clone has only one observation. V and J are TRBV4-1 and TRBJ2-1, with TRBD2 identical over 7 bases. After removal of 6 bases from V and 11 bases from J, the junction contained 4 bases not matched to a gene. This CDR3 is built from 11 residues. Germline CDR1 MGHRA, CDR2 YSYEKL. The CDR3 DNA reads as TGCGCCAGCAGTCAGGGAGGGAAGCAGTTCTTC. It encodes CASSQGGKQFF.

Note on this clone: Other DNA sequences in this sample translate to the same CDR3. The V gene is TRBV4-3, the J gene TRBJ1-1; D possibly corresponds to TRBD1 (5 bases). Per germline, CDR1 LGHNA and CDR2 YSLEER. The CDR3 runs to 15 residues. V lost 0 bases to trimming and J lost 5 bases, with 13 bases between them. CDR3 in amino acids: CASSQDLRGGTEAFF. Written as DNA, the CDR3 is TGCGCCAGCAGCCAAGATCTCCGGGGGGGGACTGAAGCTTTCTTT.

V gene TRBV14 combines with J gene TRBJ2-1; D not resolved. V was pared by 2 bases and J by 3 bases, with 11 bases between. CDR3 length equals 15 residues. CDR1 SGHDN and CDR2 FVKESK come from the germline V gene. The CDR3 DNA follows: TGTGCCAGCAGCCAATTCGTATCTCTCTACAATGAGCAGTTCTTC. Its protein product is CASSQFVSLYNEQFF.

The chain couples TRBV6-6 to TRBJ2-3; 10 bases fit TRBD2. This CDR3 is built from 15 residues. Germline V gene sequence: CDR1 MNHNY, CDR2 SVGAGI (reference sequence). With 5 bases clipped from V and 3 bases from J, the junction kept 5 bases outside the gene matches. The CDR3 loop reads CASSLPGLATDTQYF. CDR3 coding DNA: TGTGCCAGCAGTCTTCCGGGACTAGCGACAGATACGCAGTATTTT.

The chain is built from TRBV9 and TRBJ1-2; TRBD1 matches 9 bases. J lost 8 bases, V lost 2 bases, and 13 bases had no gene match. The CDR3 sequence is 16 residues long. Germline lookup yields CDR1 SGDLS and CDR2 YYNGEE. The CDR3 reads CASSVDLTGGAGGYTF. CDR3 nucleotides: TGTGCCAGCAGCGTCGATCTTACAGGGGGCGCGGGGGGCTACACCTTC.

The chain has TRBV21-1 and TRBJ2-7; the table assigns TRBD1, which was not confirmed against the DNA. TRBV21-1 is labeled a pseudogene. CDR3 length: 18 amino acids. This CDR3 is CASSAEWTPDRVWNKQYV. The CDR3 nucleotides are TGTGCCAGCAGCGCAGAATGGACCCCCGACAGGGTATGGAACAAGCAGTACGTC.

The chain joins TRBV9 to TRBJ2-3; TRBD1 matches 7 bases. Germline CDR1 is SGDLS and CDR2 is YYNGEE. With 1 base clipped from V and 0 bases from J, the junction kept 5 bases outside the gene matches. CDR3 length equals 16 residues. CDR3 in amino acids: CASSVPTTGSTDTQYF. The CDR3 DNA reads TGTGCCAGCAGCGTACCGACGACAGGGAGCACAGATACGCAGTATTTT.

The CDR3 nucleotides read TGTGCCAGCAGCCCGGGGACTAGCGGCAGAAACACAGATACGCAGTATTTT. Its protein is CASSPGTSGRNTDTQYF. The chain is built from TRBV5-4 and TRBJ2-3, with 11 bases matching TRBD2. The V gene's germline CDR1 is SGHNT and CDR2 YYREEE (reference sequence). Trimming cost V 4 bases and J 2 bases; bases outside gene matches: 9. CDR3 size: 17 residues.

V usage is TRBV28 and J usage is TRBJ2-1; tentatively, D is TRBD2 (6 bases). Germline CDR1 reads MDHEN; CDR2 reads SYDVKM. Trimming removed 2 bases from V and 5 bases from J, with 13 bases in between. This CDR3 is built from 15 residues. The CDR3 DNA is TGTGCCAGCAGTTTAGGGACTTACTTCGACAATGAGCAGTTCTTC. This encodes CASSLGTYFDNEQFF. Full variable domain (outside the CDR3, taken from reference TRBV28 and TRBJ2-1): DVKVTQSSRYLVKRTGEKVFLECVQDMDHENMFWYRQDPGLGLRLIYFSYDVKMKEKGDIPEGYSVSREKKERFSLILESASTNQTSMYLCASSLGTYFDNEQFFGPGTRLTVL.

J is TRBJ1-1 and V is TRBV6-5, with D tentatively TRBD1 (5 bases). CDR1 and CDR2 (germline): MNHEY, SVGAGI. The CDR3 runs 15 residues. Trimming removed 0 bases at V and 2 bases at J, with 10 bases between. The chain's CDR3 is CASSYSRRVNTEAFF. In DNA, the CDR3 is TGTGCCAGCAGTTACTCGCGCAGGGTAAACACTGAAGCTTTCTTT.

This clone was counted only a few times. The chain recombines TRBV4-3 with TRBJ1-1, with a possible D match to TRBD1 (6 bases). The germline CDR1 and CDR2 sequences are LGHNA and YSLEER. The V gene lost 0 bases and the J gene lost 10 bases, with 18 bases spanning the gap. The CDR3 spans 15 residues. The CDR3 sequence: CASSQDPGGRSRAFF. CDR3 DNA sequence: TGCGCCAGCAGCCAAGATCCGGGGGGGCGATCGCGAGCTTTCTTT.

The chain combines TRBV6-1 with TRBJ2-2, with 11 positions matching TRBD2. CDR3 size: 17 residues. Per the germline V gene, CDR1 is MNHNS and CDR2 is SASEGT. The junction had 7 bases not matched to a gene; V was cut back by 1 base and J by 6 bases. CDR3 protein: CASSEVAGGPSAGELFF. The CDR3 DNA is TGTGCCAGCAGTGAAGTAGCGGGAGGGCCTTCGGCCGGGGAGCTGTTTTTT.

The CDR3 loop reads CASSLQGAMNTEAFF. The CDR3 bases are TGTGCCAGCTCACTACAGGGGGCGATGAACACTGAAGCTTTCTTT. V and J are TRBV6-5 and TRBJ1-1; the match to TRBD1 covers 9 bases. CDR3 length equals 15 residues. The V and J ends lost 8 bases and 0 bases, in that order; junction bases with no gene match: 7. Per the germline V gene, CDR1 is MNHEY and CDR2 is SVGAGI.

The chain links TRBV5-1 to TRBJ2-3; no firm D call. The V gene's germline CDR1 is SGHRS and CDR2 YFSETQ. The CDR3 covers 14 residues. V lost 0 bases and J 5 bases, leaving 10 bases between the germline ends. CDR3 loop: CASSLASSRDTQYF. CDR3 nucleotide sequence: TGCGCCAGCAGCTTGGCCTCGTCGAGAGATACGCAGTATTTT.

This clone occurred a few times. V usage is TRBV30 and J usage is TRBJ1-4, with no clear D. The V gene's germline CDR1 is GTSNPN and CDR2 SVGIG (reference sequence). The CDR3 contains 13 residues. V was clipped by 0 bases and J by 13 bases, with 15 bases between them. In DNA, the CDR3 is TGTGCCTGGAGTGTGGCGGGTTTCGGATCACTGTTTTTT. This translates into CAWSVAGFGSLFF.

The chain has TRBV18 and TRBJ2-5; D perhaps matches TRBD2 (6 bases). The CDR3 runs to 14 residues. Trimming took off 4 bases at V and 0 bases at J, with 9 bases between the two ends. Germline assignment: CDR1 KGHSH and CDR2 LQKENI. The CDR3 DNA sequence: TGTGCCAGCTCACGTACGGGAGACCAAGAGACCCAGTACTTC. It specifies CASSRTGDQETQYF.

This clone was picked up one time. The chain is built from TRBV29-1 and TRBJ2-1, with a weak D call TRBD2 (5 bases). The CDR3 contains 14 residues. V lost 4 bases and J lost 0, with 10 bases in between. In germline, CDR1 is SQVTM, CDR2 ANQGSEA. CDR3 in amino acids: CSVGGRSSYNEQFF. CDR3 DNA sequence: TGCAGCGTTGGAGGGCGAAGCTCCTACAATGAGCAGTTCTTC.

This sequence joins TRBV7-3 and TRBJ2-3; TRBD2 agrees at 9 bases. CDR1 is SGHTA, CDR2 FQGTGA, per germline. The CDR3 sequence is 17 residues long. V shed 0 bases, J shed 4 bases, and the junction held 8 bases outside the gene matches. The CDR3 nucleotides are TGTGCCAGCAGCTTAACGTTGGCGGGAGGGCCCTCAGATACGCAGTATTTT. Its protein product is CASSLTLAGGPSDTQYF.

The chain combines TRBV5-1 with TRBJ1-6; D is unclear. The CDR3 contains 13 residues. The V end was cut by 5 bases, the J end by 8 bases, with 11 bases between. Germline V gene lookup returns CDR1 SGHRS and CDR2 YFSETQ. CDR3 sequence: CASRPQNYSPLHF. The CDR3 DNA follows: TGCGCCAGCAGGCCCCAAAACTATTCACCCCTCCACTTT. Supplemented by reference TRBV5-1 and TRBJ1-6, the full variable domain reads KAGVTQTPRYLIKTRGQQVTLSCSPISGHRSVSWYQQTPGQGLQFLFEYFSETQRNKGNFPGRFSGRQFSNSRSEMNVSTLELGDSALYLCASRPQNYSPLHFGNGTRLTVT.

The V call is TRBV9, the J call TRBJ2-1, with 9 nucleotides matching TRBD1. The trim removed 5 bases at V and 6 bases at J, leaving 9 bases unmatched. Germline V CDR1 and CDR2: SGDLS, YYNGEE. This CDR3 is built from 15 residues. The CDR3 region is CASSYVQGASNEQFF. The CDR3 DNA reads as TGTGCCAGCAGTTACGTACAGGGGGCAAGCAATGAGCAGTTCTTC.

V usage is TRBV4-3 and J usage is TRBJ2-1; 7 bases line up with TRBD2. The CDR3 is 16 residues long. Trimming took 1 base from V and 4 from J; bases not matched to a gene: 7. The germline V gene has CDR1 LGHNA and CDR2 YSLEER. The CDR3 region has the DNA TGCGCCAGCAGCCAAGTTTCTAGCGGTCTGTACAATGAGCAGTTCTTC. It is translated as CASSQVSSGLYNEQFF.